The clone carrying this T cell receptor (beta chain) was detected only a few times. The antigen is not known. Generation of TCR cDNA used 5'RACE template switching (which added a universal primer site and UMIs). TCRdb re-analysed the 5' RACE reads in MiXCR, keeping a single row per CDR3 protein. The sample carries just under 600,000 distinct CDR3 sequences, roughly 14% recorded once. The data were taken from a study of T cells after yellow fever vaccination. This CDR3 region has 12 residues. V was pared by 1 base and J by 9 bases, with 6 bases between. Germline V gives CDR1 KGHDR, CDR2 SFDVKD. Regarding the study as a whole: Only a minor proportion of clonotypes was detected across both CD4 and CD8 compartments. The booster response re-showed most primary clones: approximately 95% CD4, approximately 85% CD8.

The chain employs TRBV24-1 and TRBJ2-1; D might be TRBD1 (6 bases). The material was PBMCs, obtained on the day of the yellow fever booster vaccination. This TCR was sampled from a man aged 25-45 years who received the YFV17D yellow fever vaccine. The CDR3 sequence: CATSDLGGEQFF. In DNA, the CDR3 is TGTGCCACCAGTGATTTAGGGGGTGAGCAGTTCTTC.